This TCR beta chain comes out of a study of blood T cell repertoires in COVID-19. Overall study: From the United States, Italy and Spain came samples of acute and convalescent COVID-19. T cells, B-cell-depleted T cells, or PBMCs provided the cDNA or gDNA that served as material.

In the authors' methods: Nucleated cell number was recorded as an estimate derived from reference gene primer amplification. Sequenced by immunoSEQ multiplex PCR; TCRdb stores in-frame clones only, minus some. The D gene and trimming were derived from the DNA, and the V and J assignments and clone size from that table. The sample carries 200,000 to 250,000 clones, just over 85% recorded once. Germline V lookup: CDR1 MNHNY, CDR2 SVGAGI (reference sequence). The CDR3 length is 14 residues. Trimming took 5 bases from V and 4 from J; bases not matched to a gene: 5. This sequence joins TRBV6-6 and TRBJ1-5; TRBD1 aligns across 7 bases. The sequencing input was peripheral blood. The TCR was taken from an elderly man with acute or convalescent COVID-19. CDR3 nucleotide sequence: TGTGCCAGCAGTAAAGGGGGCGGGAATCAGCCCCAGCATTTT. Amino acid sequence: CASSKGGGNQPQHF.